This T cell receptor beta chain derives from a study of graft-versus-host responses after intestinal transplantation (dated by TCRdb to the early 2020s). Context from the whole study: The transplants that recipients got were multivisceral, liver-intestinal, or isolated intestinal. All recipients received anti-thymocyte globulin induction followed by maintenance tacrolimus and steroids for approximately 3 years. After intestinal transplantation, graft-versus-host and host-versus-graft alloreactive T cell clones in the graft, circulation and bone marrow were tracked using bulk TCR-beta CDR3 sequencing. Alloreactive clones were identified by sequencing pre-transplant mixed lymphocyte reaction products and comparing them with unstimulated pre-transplant donor and recipient T cells. The cohort enrolled 24 intestinal transplant recipients, one of whom was a retransplant, and a few patients without pretransplant specimens were excluded. A peak of at least 4% donor T cells among recipient peripheral blood mononuclear cells was the definition used for donor T cell macrochimerism. Rather than going through the commercial service, samples from a few later patients were sequenced in-house on an Illumina MiSeq and processed with MiXCR.

At the junction V is shortened by 2 bases and J by 0 bases, with 5 bases in between. The CDR3, from cysteine to phenylalanine, totals 13 residues. The sequence is cut down to CDR3 DNA, 39 bases in frame from base 1. Taken from the germline V gene, the CDR1 and CDR2 loops are MDHEN and SYDVKM. The time point label, read with the paper, signifies: cells obtained before transplantation from donor or recipient. CD3+CD4+ and CD3+CD8+ populations were FACS-sorted from unstimulated pre-transplant donor and recipient cells taken from spleen or lymph nodes. What the authors observed across the whole study: GvH clones were found in recipient bone marrow, and some of the GvH clones appeared earlier in ileal mucosa or blood, which is consistent with an intestinal mucosal origin. Early after transplant, peak levels of circulating GvH clones were found to be associated with declines in HvG clones. The conclusions were limited by the relatively low number and heterogeneity of the intestinal transplant patients. High GvH to HvG T cell clonal ratios were observed in the allografts of patients with donor T cell macrochimerism.

Library preparation used the immunoSEQ multiplex PCR assay. For most patients, genomic DNA was isolated with the Qiagen DNeasy Blood and Tissue Kit and shipped frozen to Adaptive Biotechnologies for TCR sequencing. For most patients, genomic DNA was subjected to high-throughput TCR-beta CDR3 sequencing by Adaptive Biotechnologies. The source study handled its data this way. TCR sequencing data for 18 patients were retrieved from Adaptive's ImmunoSEQ software; a few other patients were processed with MiXCR and VDJtools. To correct CD4 versus CD8 sorting errors, sequences present in both subsets at a frequency ratio below 5:1 were removed. CDR3 nucleotide sequences shared between donor and recipient were removed because their origin could not be assigned. To be classed as alloreactive, a clone needed at least 2-fold expansion over unstimulated cells and a minimum CFSE-low frequency of 0.002% (template counts) or 0.001% (read counts). A clone was considered mappable if detected in the sequenced pre-transplant spleen, lymph node, or MLR CFSE-low populations of the donor or recipient. The cumulative frequency of alloreactive clones was calculated as a percentage of all sequences, weighted by copy number. TCRdb carries this immuneACCESS record with in-frame sequences only. Its versions omit some clonotypes, under half of them owing to an unresolved V gene in the studies checked, with the rest unexplained. D and trimming were read from the DNA, whereas the V and J calls and clone size are those reported in that table. For this sample the table gives 84,000 or so clones, of which roughly 84% were detected only once. The ten top clones hold 7.5% to 8.5% of the sample.

Of note for this clone: Its specific antigen is unknown. Base qualities are not provided; no much larger clone lies one nucleotide away.

This sequence was found in a human donor who was the organ donor for an intestinal transplant. Recombination joined TRBV28 with TRBJ2-7, with the identity of the D gene unclear. The sample consisted of unstimulated CD8+ T cells sorted from spleen or lymph node cells, taken before transplant. For the CDR3, the sequence is CASSLLSSYEQYF. The sequenced DNA is TGTGCCAGCAGTTTACTGAGCTCCTACGAGCAGTACTTC. The CDR3, completed at both ends by the reference TRBV28 and TRBJ2-7 genes, gives the full variable domain DVKVTQSSRYLVKRTGEKVFLECVQDMDHENMFWYRQDPGLGLRLIYFSYDVKMKEKGDIPEGYSVSREKKERFSLILESASTNQTSMYLCASSLLSSYEQYFGPGTRLTVT.